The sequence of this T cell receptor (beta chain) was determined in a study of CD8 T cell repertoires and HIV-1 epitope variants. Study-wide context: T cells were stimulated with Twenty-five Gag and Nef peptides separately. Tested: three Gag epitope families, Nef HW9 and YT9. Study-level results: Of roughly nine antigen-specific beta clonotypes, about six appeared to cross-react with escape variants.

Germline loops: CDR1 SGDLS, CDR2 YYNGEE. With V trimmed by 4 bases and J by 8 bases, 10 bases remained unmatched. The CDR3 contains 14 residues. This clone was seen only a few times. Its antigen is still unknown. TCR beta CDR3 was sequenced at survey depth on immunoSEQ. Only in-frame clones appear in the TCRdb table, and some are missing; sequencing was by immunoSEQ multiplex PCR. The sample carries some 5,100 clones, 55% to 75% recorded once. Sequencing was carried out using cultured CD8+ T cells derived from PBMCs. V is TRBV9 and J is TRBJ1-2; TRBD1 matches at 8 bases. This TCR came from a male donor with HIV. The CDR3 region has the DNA TGTGCCAGCAGCACTCCGGGACAGGTTCTCGGCTACACCTTC. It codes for CASSTPGQVLGYTF.